What follows is one T cell receptor beta chain and its context. It lacks a known antigen. Qualities for individual bases were not recorded, and no much larger clone is one base off. In total, roughly 670 healthy bone marrow donors made up the cohort. All cohort members were sampled while nominally healthy, although unrecorded immune exposures were likely present. The donor was CMV seropositive and was included in the group of 250 to 300 seropositive cohort members. A peripheral blood sample was provided by each donor, and peripheral blood mononuclear cells were used for TCR beta sequencing. Genomic DNA was extracted from the blood cell samples with the Qiagen DNeasy Blood Extraction Kit. The method behind the library was the immunoSEQ multiplex PCR assay. For the multiplex PCR, a mixture combining 60 forward primers for TCR Vbeta segments and 13 reverse primers for TCR Jbeta segments was used. Amplification of the CDR3 region of rearranged TCR beta genes was performed with a multiplex PCR assay on genomic DNA. Amplified TCR beta libraries were sequenced as 87-base-pair reads on the Illumina HiSeq System. Under the source paper's analysis protocol: A later analysis tallied 75 million to 95 million unique TCR beta chains across the 650 to 750 repertoires, and some 12 million of those chains were shared by two or more donors. Raw reads were error-corrected and collapsed into unique sequences with a nearest-neighbor algorithm that merged closely related sequences to remove PCR and sequencing errors. CDR3 sequences were aligned to IMGT reference sequences to assign V, D and J gene segments. Each retained sequence needed at least a six-nucleotide match to both a V gene segment and a J gene segment. A rearrangement was called productive if the CDR3 had no stop codons and remained in frame with V and J, and every other rearrangement was called non-productive. Following IMGT convention, CDR3 was defined as the stretch from the second conserved V-encoded cysteine to the conserved J-encoded phenylalanine. The earlier analysis of some 600 of the donors excluded sequences that lacked an unambiguous match to a single V gene segment. In an earlier analysis of approximately 590 of the donors, a V segment was called functional when productive rearrangements were above 56.7%, and segregating when the standard deviation between donors exceeded 5%. A statistical classification framework was developed to diagnose cytomegalovirus status using the catalog of TCR beta chain sequences. A later analysis assigned V and J genes by comparing TCR nucleotide sequences with IMGT/GENE-DB human TR gene sequences. Using the TCRdist pipeline, a later analysis assigned CDR3 sequences along with most-parsimonious VDJ recombination scenarios. A later analysis defined each TCR beta chain by its CDR3 amino acid sequence plus V-gene family, and excluded reads lacking a unique V-gene family. To address suspected cross-contamination and a sequencing artifact, a later analysis removed 592 highly shared, low-generation-probability nucleotide sequences. For each public chain, a later analysis derived a clonal expansion index from normalized ranks of inferred template counts within each repertoire. Generation probabilities in a later analysis came from a VDJ recombination model fitted to out-of-frame rearrangements, and those results were checked against IGoR. In a later analysis, hypergeometric tests were used to score TCR-TCR, TCR-HLA and TCR-CMV co-occurrence, with a repertoire-size bias correction applied to TCR pairs. To estimate false discovery rates, a later analysis permuted the HLA or CMV assignments 20 times. In a later analysis, co-occurring TCRs were grouped using DBSCAN, with TCRdist sequence similarity added in when clustering inside HLA-allele-positive subsets. Repertoires with fewer than 30,000 or more than 120,000 public chains, plus five repertoires with anomalous nucleotide sharing, were excluded from co-occurrence clustering. Held by TCRdb, this immuneACCESS table contains in-frame sequences only and omits some clones. Under half of the omission traces to an unresolved V gene where checked; the cause of the rest is unknown. V and J calls and clone size come straight from that table; D and trimming were deduced from the DNA. This sample has 170,000 or so clones in its table, and around 82% of those were observed once. Together, the top ten hold about 13% of the sample.

The sample belongs to a study of cytomegalovirus exposure and HLA in healthy donors (TCRdb year 2017). Turning to the overall study: According to an earlier analysis of several hundred of the donors, 150 million to 200 million T cells yielded 120 million or so unique TCR beta sequences and about 300 Gb of sequence data. About 280 gigabases of sequencing data and 75 million to 85 million unique TCR sequences made up an early release that covered 500 to 700 HLA-typed donors. The genetic ancestry cluster associated with self-reported Caucasian donors included about 84% of the approximately 410 genotyped donors. The study aimed to test whether signatures of past pathogen exposure could be identified by cataloging public T cell receptors. Using immunosequencing, the study profiled T cell repertoires from 500 to 800 subjects and related those repertoires to cytomegalovirus serostatus. A separate validation cohort of roughly 130 different subjects was used in addition to the roughly 640-subject first cohort. To predict cytomegalovirus infection status, the study combined high-throughput TCR immunosequencing, statistical association of individual TCRs with disease status, and machine learning. In a later analysis, previously published TCR beta repertoires from hundreds of donors were re-analyzed and high-resolution HLA genotyping was added so that TCR occurrence patterns could be studied. In the later analysis, no new phenotypic data were used to find candidate immune exposures; instead, reliance was placed on TCR beta sequences and their occurrence across donors. An earlier analysis of 587 of the donors used high-throughput TCR beta sequencing to judge whether each TCR beta V gene segment behaved as functional or pseudogenic. Donor age, sex, ethnicity and CMV serostatus were collected together with the repertoire data. A later genetic analysis took genome-wide SNP genotypes for about 65% of the 666 donors and used that subset as a discovery cohort. Every repertoire in the discovery cohort had been generated on one and the same sequencing platform. Class I and class II HLA loci were covered by the typing at four-digit resolution. The number of typed donors differed by locus: about 620-630 for A, B, C, DRB1 and DQB1; roughly 510 for DQA1; 600 to 610 for DPA1; and about 450 for DPB1. Four to six DR-DQ haplotypes were handled as single units for association and clustering, since linkage in the cohort was strong. Among some 410 genotyped donors of the cohort, an average of approximately 240,000 unique TCR beta nucleotide sequences was sequenced per donor, of which approximately 18% were non-productive.

Summary of the overall study and its limitations: It was suggested by the authors that the approach could potentially be generalized to other disease states and immunological phenotypes. Roughly uniform sequencing depth across donors was assumed in presence/absence analyses, although this assumption may not hold. A total of roughly 160 TCR beta chains were listed by the study as associated with cytomegalovirus. Most TCR sequences were seen in very few donors, while some public TCRs were found in many individuals. A cluster of highly shared sequence variants was judged likely to be a technical artifact of the sequencing pipeline. Because HLA typing was missing for some donors at each locus, association tests included only the typed subset. According to a later analysis, most CMV-associated TCR beta chains appeared to be HLA-restricted, and the HLA associations seemed to be driven largely by CMV exposure. Cytomegalovirus status was reported to be diagnosed by the classifier with high specificity and sensitivity in both the original and validation cohorts. A further reported finding was that TCR beta sequences accurately predicted the HLA-A and HLA-B alleles for most subjects in the first cohort. A later genetic analysis associated a missense DCLRE1C variant with V-gene and J-gene trimming of TCR beta chains, and an independent cohort replicated the association. Linkage disequilibrium might explain the correlated functional status among segregating V segments, but an unknown experimental factor could not be ruled out. A later analysis found that HLA-associated TCR beta chains were more clonally expanded and had lower generation probabilities than equally common non-associated chains. Assigning TCR associations to individual alleles was difficult when HLA alleles, especially DR and DQ, strongly co-occurred. For the cohort, immune exposure information was limited to CMV serostatus. The earlier analysis of almost 600 of the donors excluded some 15 rarely observed V segments, including chromosome 9 orphons, because counts were too low. According to a later analysis, parvovirus B19, influenza, CMV and Epstein-Barr virus appeared linked to several top co-occurrence clusters. Broadly in line with IMGT annotations, most TCR beta V segments showed up in productive rearrangements about 87% or about 30% of the time in an earlier analysis of several hundred of the donors. The cohort was sequenced for TCR beta chains only, and without alpha or paired-chain data the features that could be detected were limited. According to a later genetic analysis, donors in an Asian-associated ancestry cluster had fewer N-insertions in productive TCRs than the approximately 700-donor mean. In a later analysis, 16,951 TCR beta sequences were associated with specific HLA alleles at a false discovery rate of 0.05. In vitro tests confirmed that three of the cytomegalovirus-associated TCR beta chains recognize cytomegalovirus antigens. Some IMGT-functional V segments, including TRBV6-2 and TRBV6-3, could not be told apart with the 87-base-pair reads, so those segments were excluded. In a later analysis, TCR association rates were found to vary across HLA loci, with the most associated TCRs seen for DRB1 alleles and the fewest for HLA-C alleles.

CDR1 and CDR2 are drawn from the germline V gene (reference sequence): DFQATT, SNEGSKA. The CDR3 starts with the cysteine, ends with the phenylalanine, and has 11 residues. Of all the DNA, just the CDR3 is kept, 33 bases in frame from base 1. Ends trimmed: V by 5 bases, J by 11 bases; bases unmatched to a gene: 6. The material sequenced was PBMCs. The source of this sequence is a woman aged 50 to 60 in good health and CMV-seropositive. The chain uses TRBV20-1 and TRBJ1-1; the junction holds 9 bases that match TRBD1. The CDR3 region has the sequence CSARDREAAFF. In nucleotides, the sequence is TGCAGTGCTCGGGACAGGGAGGCCGCTTTCTTT.